A single sample is the source of the 4 T cell receptor beta chains below, sequenced in a study of CD8+ T cells in alopecia areata. TCR sequencing used cDNA made by reverse transcription of extracted RNA. The method was immunoSEQ multiplex PCR; TCRdb's version includes in-frame clones alone and lacks a portion of them. Found here are more than 200,000 clones, approximately 47% of them singletons; the top ten hold over 2%. Treatment denoted: oral pan-JAK inhibitor, 5-10 mg twice daily. This specimen was CD4+ T cells sorted from blood, taken at approximately week 37, from a patient treated with tofacitinib. Every receptor here comes from a human donor with alopecia areata.

The chain carries TRBV4-1 and TRBJ2-2; D is unresolved. The CDR3 covers 16 residues. Germline V gene sequence: CDR1 MGHRA, CDR2 YSYEKL. The V gene lost 1 base and the J gene lost 3 bases, with 12 bases spanning the gap. DNA for the CDR3: TGCGCCAGCAGCCAAGGGGGATACCATTACACCGGGGAGCTGTTTTTT. Residues: CASSQGGYHYTGELFF.

There are a few counts of this clone. The V call is TRBV9, the J call TRBJ1-2, with 10 nucleotides matching TRBD1. Germline trimming cut 4 bases from V and 7 bases from J; bases unmatched to any gene: 4. Germline values: CDR1 SGDLS, CDR2 YYNGEE. This CDR3 spans 13 amino acids. DNA for the CDR3: TGTGCCAGCAGCTTGACAGGGGGCGGTGGCTACACCTTC. As protein: CASSLTGGGGYTF.

The chain recombines TRBV15 with TRBJ2-2; a weak D match, TRBD2 (6 bases). CDR1 and CDR2 (germline): LNHNV, YYDKDF (reference sequence). The CDR3 has 13 residues. V lost 6 bases to trimming and J lost 3 bases, with 8 bases between them. The CDR3 nucleotides are TGTGCCACCAGTAGCGGACACACCGGGGAGCTGTTTTTT. It encodes CATSSGHTGELFF.

The chain combines TRBV6-5 with TRBJ2-5; TRBD2 might be the D (5 bases). The CDR3 is made up of 16 amino acids. The V and J ends lost 1 base and 0 bases respectively, with 12 bases between them. The germline gives CDR1 MNHEY, CDR2 SVGAGI. The CDR3 DNA sequence: TGTGCCAGCAGTTACTACCTTGGGAGCGACCAAGAGACCCAGTACTTC. Translating it yields CASSYYLGSDQETQYF.